The next 6 T cell receptor beta chains were all read from a single sample in a study of T cells in narcolepsy. The method was immunoSEQ multiplex PCR; TCRdb's version includes in-frame clones alone and lacks a portion of them. The sample carries 15,000 to 20,000 clones, over 60% recorded once. The sample comprised CD45RA- memory CD8+ T cells from PBMCs. Receptors were obtained from a human donor with narcolepsy.

By its share, this clone is medium-sized. This chain joins TRBV4-1 and TRBJ1-4; the D is unclear. CDR1 is MGHRA and CDR2 is YSYEKL in the germline V gene. Trimming removed 3 bases from V and 6 bases from J, with 11 bases in between. The CDR3 length is 14 residues. The CDR3 spells CASSHGTQDEKLFF. CDR3 in DNA: TGCGCCAGCAGCCACGGTACCCAGGATGAAAAACTGTTTTTT.

This clone was seen only a few times. The chain has TRBV6-1 and TRBJ2-7, with 14 bases matching TRBD2. This CDR3 region has 15 residues. Trimming at V came to 4 bases and at J to 4 bases, leaving 3 bases not matched to a gene. Germline V gene sequence: CDR1 MNHNS, CDR2 SASEGT. The DNA for the CDR3 is TGTGCCAGCAGTGGGGGACTAGCGGGAGAGTACGAGCAGTACTTC. Its protein is CASSGGLAGEYEQYF.

The chain is built from TRBV6-7 and TRBJ2-5, with 7 bases that match TRBD1. TRBV6-7 is known as an ORF, though its function is uncertain. This CDR3 region has 14 residues. Trimming took 9 bases from V and 4 from J; bases not matched to a gene: 11. CDR3 nucleotides: TGTGCCAGTCGAACAGGGGTTACGGTAGAGACCCAGTACTTC. Translated: CASRTGVTVETQYF.

This sequence joins TRBV2 and TRBJ1-3; D is uncertain. The CDR3 has 14 residues. Trimming took 2 bases from V and 3 from J, leaving 8 bases between them. The germline CDR1 and CDR2 sequences are SNHLY and FYNNEI. CDR3 nucleotide sequence: TGTGCCAGCAGTGAACCGGGGATTGGAAACACCATATATTTT. Its translation: CASSEPGIGNTIYF. Drawing the rest from reference TRBV2 and TRBJ1-3, the complete variable domain is EPEVTQTPSHQVTQMGQEVILRCVPISNHLYFYWYRQILGQKVEFLVSFYNNEISEKSEIFDDQFSVERPDGSNFTLKIRSTKLEDSAMYFCASSEPGIGNTIYFGEGSWLTVV.

V and J are TRBV2 and TRBJ2-2, with D perhaps being TRBD1 or TRBD2 (6 bases each). Germline CDR1 SNHLY, CDR2 FYNNEI. V was cut by 1 base and J by 12 bases, with 15 bases left in between. This CDR3 is built from 14 residues. CDR3 sequence (DNA): TGTGCCAGCAGTGAAGGGAGGGGGATAGGGAAGCTGTTTTTT. Protein sequence: CASSEGRGIGKLFF. Variable domain in full (rest from reference TRBV2 and TRBJ2-2): EPEVTQTPSHQVTQMGQEVILRCVPISNHLYFYWYRQILGQKVEFLVSFYNNEISEKSEIFDDQFSVERPDGSNFTLKIRSTKLEDSAMYFCASSEGRGIGKLFFGEGSRLTVL.

The chain uses TRBV9 and TRBJ2-1; perhaps D is TRBD1 or TRBD2 (6 bases each). This CDR3 comprises 13 residues. CDR1 and CDR2 (germline): SGDLS, YYNGEE. The V end lost 0 bases, the J end lost 10 bases, and 11 bases lay between the germline ends. As DNA, the CDR3 is TGTGCCAGCAGCGTAGAAGGGGGAGGAGAGCAGTTCTTC. This codes for CASSVEGGGEQFF.